The 16 T cell receptor beta chains presented below share a single source sample, sequenced in a study of patients and donors after allogeneic stem cell transplantation. TCRdb analysed the RT-PCR reads with MiXCR anew, one entry per CDR3 protein. This sample has 70,000 to 75,000 distinct CDR3 sequences, with 26% found just once. The sequencing input was blood, either unsorted or a sorted T cell fraction (not recorded which). Source of these receptors: a human donor who was either an allogeneic HSCT recipient or a stem cell or donor lymphocyte infusion donor (not recorded which). It is not recorded whose cells these are; they may come from a transplant donor.

The chain is built from TRBV4-3 and TRBJ2-7; 9 bases match TRBD2. The V gene end was trimmed by 1 base and the J gene end by 3 bases; junction bases not matched to a gene: 7. Germline CDR1 reads LGHNA; CDR2 reads YSLEER. The CDR3 contains 16 residues. CDR3: CASSQGRSSGNYEQYF. The CDR3 DNA is TGCGCCAGCAGCCAAGGGAGGTCTAGCGGGAACTACGAGCAGTACTTC.

The chain combines TRBV27 with TRBJ1-2, with 8 bases matching TRBD1. The germline V gene encodes CDR1 MNHEY and CDR2 SMNVEV (reference sequence). The CDR3 is 15 residues long. V was clipped by 5 bases and J by 4 bases; unmatched bases: 9. The CDR3 region is CASSPGTGPFYGYTF. CDR3 bases: TGTGCCAGCAGTCCCGGGACAGGACCATTCTATGGCTACACCTTC.

V usage is TRBV29-1 and J usage is TRBJ1-1; no definite D call. The CDR3 is 12 amino acids. Trimming stripped 7 bases from V and 1 base from J, with 10 bases between. Germline CDR1 and CDR2: SQVTM and ANQGSEA. CDR3 in amino acids: CSARAGNTEAFF. CDR3 DNA sequence: TGCAGCGCTCGAGCCGGGAACACTGAAGCTTTCTTT.

The V gene is TRBV2, the J gene TRBJ1-1, with 9 nucleotides matching TRBD1. This CDR3 comprises 14 residues. Germline assignment: CDR1 SNHLY and CDR2 FYNNEI. The V and J ends lost 4 bases and 2 bases, in that order; junction bases with no gene match: 2. CDR3 sequence reads: CASSAGQGNTEAFF. CDR3 coding DNA: TGTGCCAGCAGTGCGGGACAGGGTAACACTGAAGCTTTCTTT. Complete variable domain (other parts from reference TRBV2 and TRBJ1-1): EPEVTQTPSHQVTQMGQEVILRCVPISNHLYFYWYRQILGQKVEFLVSFYNNEISEKSEIFDDQFSVERPDGSNFTLKIRSTKLEDSAMYFCASSAGQGNTEAFFGQGTRLTVV.

V is TRBV24-1 and J is TRBJ1-4; no reliable D call. Trimming stripped 4 bases from V and 0 bases from J, with 11 bases between. Germline V gene sequence: CDR1 KGHDR, CDR2 SFDVKD. The CDR3 is 16 residues long. The CDR3 coding sequence is TGTGCCACCAGTGACCCGGACCCCACAACTAATGAAAAACTGTTTTTT. Protein product: CATSDPDPTTNEKLFF.

Only a few counts were recorded for this clonotype. V is TRBV27 and J is TRBJ1-2; tentative D call: TRBD1 (6 bases). Germline V gives CDR1 MNHEY, CDR2 SMNVEV (reference sequence). Trimming removed 5 bases from V and 6 bases from J, with 16 bases in between. The CDR3 covers 14 residues. CDR3 in DNA: TGTGCCAGCAGTCTCTCCTACAGGGTCGATGGCTACACCTTC. It translates to CASSLSYRVDGYTF.

The J gene is TRBJ1-1, the V gene TRBV7-9; 7 nucleotides agree with TRBD1. The germline gives CDR1 SEHNR, CDR2 FQNEAQ (reference sequence). The J segment lost 8 bases and the V segment lost 1 base, leaving 7 bases of the junction unmatched. CDR3 length: 14 amino acids. DNA for the CDR3: TGTGCCAGCAGCTTAGAGATCAGGGGGGCAGAAGCTTTCTTT. Encoded protein: CASSLEIRGAEAFF. Combining the CDR3 with reference TRBV7-9 and TRBJ1-1 gives the whole variable domain DTGVSQNPRHKITKRGQNVTFRCDPISEHNRLYWYRQTLGQGPEFLTYFQNEAQLEKSRLLSDRFSAERPKGSFSTLEIQRTEQGDSAMYLCASSLEIRGAEAFFGQGTRLTVV.

This clonotype appeared a few times. V is TRBV29-1 and J is TRBJ1-1; possible D gene TRBD1, 5 bases. CDR1 SQVTM and CDR2 ANQGSEA come from the germline V gene. V was pared by 4 bases and J by 8 bases, with 23 bases between. The CDR3 sequence is 15 residues long. CDR3 sequence (DNA): TGCAGCGTTGTTGTTTTCCTACCGGGGGGGGACGAAGCTTTCTTT. Residues: CSVVVFLPGGDEAFF.

This chain uses TRBV5-1 with TRBJ2-7; the match to TRBD1 covers 11 bases. This CDR3 comprises 14 residues. The V gene end was trimmed by 4 bases and the J gene end by 4 bases; junction bases not matched to a gene: 4. The germline V gene encodes CDR1 SGHRS and CDR2 YFSETQ. CDR3 coding DNA: TGCGCCAGCAGCGCCCGGGACAGGGGGTACGAGCAGTACTTC. It is translated as CASSARDRGYEQYF.

Points on this clonotype: A much more abundant neighbour one base away suggests this may be a read error. The chain recombines TRBV12-3 or TRBV12-4 with TRBJ1-2, with D possibly being TRBD1 (6 bases). The CDR3 has 12 residues. V shed 6 bases and J shed 3 bases, with 8 bases lying between them. The CDR3 reads CASSSGDYGYTF. For the CDR3, the DNA is TGTGCCAGCAGCTCAGGGGACTATGGCTACACCTTC.

The chain has TRBV5-1 and TRBJ1-3; D might be TRBD1 (6 bases). The V gene's germline CDR1 is SGHRS and CDR2 YFSETQ. Trimming left V 4 bases short and J 4 bases short, with 21 bases between. The CDR3 has 17 residues. The CDR3 loop is CASSLGGQRGSGNTIYF. The CDR3 coding sequence is TGCGCCAGCAGCCTCGGGGGCCAGCGGGGCTCCGGAAACACCATATATTTT. The complete variable domain, with remaining parts taken from reference TRBV5-1 and TRBJ1-3, reads KAGVTQTPRYLIKTRGQQVTLSCSPISGHRSVSWYQQTPGQGLQFLFEYFSETQRNKGNFPGRFSGRQFSNSRSEMNVSTLELGDSALYLCASSLGGQRGSGNTIYFGEGSWLTVV.

The table lists this clonotype with a few counts. This chain connects TRBV20-1 to TRBJ1-1; D is unclear. CDR1 is DFQATT, CDR2 SNEGSKA, per germline (reference sequence). The CDR3 is 11 residues long. Trimming removed 0 bases from V and 11 bases from J, with 10 bases in between. CDR3 bases: TGCAGTGCTAGAGATCACTGGACGGCTTTCTTT. Its translation is CSARDHWTAFF.

This clonotype was found a few times. The chain is built from TRBV5-1 and TRBJ2-3; 11 nucleotides match TRBD2. This CDR3 comprises 16 residues. V gave up 3 bases and J gave up 5 bases; unmatched junction bases: 8. CDR1 is SGHRS and CDR2 is YFSETQ in the germline V gene. CDR3 residues: CASSSLSGGARDTQYF. The CDR3 DNA follows: TGCGCCAGCAGCTCCCTTAGCGGGGGGGCCAGAGATACGCAGTATTTT.

Only a few counts were recorded for this clonotype. This chain joins TRBV9 and TRBJ1-1, with D perhaps matching TRBD1 (6 bases). The length of the CDR3 is 15 residues. V was clipped by 6 bases and J by 1 base, with 16 bases between them. Germline values: CDR1 SGDLS, CDR2 YYNGEE. DNA of the CDR3: TGTGCCAGCACTCCGGGGGGGGCAAAGAACACTGAAGCTTTCTTT. It codes for CASTPGGAKNTEAFF.

The chain joins TRBV6-1 to TRBJ2-7; 9 nucleotides align to TRBD1. J lost 3 bases, V lost 2 bases, and 5 bases had no gene match. This CDR3 comprises 15 residues. Germline CDR1 and CDR2: MNHNS and SASEGT. CDR3 sequence (DNA): TGTGCCAGCAGTGAAATGACAGGGGGAATCTACGAGCAGTACTTC. Its protein is CASSEMTGGIYEQYF.

This clonotype was counted only a few times. The rearrangement joins TRBV12-3 or TRBV12-4 to TRBJ2-7; TRBD1 matches 10 bases. J was trimmed by 4 bases and V by 2 bases; bases with no gene match: 2. This CDR3 has 14 residues. This chain's CDR3 is CASSLWDRGYEQYF. As DNA, the CDR3 is TGTGCCAGCAGTTTATGGGACAGGGGTTACGAGCAGTACTTC.